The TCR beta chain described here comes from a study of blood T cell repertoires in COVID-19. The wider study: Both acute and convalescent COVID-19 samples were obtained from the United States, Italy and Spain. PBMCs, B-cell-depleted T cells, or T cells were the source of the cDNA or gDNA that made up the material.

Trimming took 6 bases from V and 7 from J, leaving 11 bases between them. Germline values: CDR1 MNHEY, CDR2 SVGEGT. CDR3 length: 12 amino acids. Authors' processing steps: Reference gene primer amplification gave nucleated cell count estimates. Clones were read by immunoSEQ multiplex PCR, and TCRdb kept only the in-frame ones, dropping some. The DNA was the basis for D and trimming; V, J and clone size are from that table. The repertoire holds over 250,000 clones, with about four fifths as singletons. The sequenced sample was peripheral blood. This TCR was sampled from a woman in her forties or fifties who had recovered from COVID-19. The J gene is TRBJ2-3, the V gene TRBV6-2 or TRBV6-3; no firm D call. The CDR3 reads CASSQELNTQYF. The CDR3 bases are TGTGCCAGCAGCCAGGAACTAAATACGCAGTATTTT.